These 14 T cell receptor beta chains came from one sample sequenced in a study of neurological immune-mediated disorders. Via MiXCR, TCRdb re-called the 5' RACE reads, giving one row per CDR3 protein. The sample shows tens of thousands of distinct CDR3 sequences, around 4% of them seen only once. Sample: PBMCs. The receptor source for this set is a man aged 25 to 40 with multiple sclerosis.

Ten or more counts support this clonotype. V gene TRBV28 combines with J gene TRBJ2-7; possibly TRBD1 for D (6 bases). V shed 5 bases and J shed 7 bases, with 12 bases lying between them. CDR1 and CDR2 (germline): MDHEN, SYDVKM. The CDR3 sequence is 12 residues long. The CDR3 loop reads CASSLEGTEQYF. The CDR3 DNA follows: TGTGCCAGCAGTCTAGAGGGGACAGAGCAGTACTTC.

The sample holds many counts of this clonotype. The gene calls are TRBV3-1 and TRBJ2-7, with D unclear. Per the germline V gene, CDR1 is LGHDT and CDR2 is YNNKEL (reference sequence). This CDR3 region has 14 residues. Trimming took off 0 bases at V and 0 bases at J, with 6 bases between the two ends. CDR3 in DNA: TGTGCCAGCAGCCAAGACGGTTTCTCCTACGAGCAGTACTTC. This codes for CASSQDGFSYEQYF.

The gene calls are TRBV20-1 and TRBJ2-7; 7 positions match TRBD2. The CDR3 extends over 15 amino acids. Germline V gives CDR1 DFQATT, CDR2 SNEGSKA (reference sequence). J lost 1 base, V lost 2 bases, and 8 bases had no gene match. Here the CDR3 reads CSARTRRGNSYEQYF. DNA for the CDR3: TGCAGTGCTAGAACTAGGCGGGGGAATTCCTACGAGCAGTACTTC.

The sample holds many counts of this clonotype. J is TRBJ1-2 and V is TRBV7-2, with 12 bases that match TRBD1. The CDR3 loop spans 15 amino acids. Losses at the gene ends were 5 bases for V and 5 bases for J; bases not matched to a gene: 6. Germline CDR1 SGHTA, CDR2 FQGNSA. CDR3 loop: CASSLGQGAWYGYTF. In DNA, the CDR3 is TGTGCCAGCAGCCTGGGACAGGGGGCATGGTATGGCTACACCTTC.

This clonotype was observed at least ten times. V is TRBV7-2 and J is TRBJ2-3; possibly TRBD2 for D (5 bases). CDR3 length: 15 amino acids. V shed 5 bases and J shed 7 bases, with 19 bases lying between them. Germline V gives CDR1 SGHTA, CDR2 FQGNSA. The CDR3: CASSASGGHIHTQYF. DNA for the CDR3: TGTGCCAGCAGCGCGAGCGGAGGCCATATCCATACGCAGTATTTT.

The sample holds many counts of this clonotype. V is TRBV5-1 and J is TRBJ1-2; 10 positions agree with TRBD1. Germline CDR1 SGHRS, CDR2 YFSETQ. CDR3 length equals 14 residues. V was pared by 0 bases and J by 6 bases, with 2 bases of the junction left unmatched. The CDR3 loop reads CASSLGQGADGYTF. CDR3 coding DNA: TGCGCCAGCAGCTTGGGACAGGGGGCTGATGGCTACACCTTC.

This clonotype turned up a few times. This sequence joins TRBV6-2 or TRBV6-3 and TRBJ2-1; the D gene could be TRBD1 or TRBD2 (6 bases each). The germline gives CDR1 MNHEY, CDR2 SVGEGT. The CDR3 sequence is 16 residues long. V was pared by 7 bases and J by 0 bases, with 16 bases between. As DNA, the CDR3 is TGTGCCAGCACCGACCCGGGGGCCAGCTCCTACAATGAGCAGTTCTTC. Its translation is CASTDPGASSYNEQFF.

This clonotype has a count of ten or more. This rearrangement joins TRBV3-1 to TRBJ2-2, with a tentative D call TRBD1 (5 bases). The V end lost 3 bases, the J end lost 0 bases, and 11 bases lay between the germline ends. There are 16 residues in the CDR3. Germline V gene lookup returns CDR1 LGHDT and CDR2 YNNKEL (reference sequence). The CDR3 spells CASSQLGPANTGELFF. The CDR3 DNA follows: TGTGCCAGCAGCCAGTTGGGGCCGGCGAACACCGGGGAGCTGTTTTTT.

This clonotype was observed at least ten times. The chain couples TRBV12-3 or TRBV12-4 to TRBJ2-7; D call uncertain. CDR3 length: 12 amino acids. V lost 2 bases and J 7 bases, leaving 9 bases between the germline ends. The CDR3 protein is CASSLLIWEQYF. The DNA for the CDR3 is TGTGCCAGCAGTTTACTAATTTGGGAGCAGTACTTC.

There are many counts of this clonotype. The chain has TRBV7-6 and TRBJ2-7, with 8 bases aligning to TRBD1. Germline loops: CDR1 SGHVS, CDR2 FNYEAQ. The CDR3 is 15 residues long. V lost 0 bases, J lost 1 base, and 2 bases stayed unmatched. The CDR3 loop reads CASSLADRGSYEQYF. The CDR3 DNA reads TGTGCCAGCAGCTTAGCCGACAGGGGTTCCTACGAGCAGTACTTC.

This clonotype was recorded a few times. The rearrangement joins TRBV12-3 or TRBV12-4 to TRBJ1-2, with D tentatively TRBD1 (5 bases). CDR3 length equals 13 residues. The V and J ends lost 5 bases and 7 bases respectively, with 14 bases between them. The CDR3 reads CASSMGTTAGYTF. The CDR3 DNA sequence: TGTGCCAGCAGTATGGGGACCACCGCTGGCTACACCTTC.

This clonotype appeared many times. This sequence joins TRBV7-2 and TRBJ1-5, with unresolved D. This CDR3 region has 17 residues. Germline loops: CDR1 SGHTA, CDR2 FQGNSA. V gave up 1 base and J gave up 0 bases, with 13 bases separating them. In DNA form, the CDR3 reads TGTGCCAGCAGCTTAGTGGGCGGAACTTATAGCAATCAGCCCCAGCATTTT. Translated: CASSLVGGTYSNQPQHF.

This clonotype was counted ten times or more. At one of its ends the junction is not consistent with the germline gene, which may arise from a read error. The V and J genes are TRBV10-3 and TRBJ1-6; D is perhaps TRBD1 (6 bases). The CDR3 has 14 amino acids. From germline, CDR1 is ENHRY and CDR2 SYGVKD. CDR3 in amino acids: CAIRGDGDNSPLNF. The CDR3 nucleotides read TGTGCCATCAGGGGGGACGGGGACAATTCACCCCTCAACTTT.

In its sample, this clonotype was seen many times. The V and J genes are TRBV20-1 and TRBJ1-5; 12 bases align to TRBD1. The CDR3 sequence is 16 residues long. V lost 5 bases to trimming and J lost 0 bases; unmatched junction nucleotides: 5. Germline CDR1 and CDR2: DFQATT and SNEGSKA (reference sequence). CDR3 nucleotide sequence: TGCAGTGCTGGGACAGGGGGCTTTCATAGCAATCAGCCCCAGCATTTT. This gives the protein CSAGTGGFHSNQPQHF.